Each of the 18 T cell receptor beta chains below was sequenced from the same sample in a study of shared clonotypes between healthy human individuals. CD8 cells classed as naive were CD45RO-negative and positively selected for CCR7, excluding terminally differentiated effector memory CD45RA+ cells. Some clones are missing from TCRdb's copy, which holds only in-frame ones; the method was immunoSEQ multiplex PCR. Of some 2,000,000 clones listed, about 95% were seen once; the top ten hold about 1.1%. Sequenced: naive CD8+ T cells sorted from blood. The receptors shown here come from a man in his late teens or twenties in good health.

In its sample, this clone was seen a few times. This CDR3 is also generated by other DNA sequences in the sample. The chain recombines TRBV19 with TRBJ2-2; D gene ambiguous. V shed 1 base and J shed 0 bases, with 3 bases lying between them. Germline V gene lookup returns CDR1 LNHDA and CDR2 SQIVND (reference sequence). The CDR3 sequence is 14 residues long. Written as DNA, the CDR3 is TGTGCCAGTAGTATAGTAGCGAACACCGGGGAGCTGTTTTTT. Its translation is CASSIVANTGELFF.

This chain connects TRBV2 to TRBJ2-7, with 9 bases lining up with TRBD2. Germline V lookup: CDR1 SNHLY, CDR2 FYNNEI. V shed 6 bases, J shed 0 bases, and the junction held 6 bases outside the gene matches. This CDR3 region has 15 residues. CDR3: CASSPLAGDSYEQYF. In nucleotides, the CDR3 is TGTGCCAGCAGCCCACTAGCGGGTGACTCCTACGAGCAGTACTTC.

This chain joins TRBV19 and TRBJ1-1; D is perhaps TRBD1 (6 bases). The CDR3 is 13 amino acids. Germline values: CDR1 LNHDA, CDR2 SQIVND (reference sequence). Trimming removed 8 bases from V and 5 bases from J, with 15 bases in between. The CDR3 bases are TGTGCCAGTTTACTTAACAGGGAGACTGAAGCTTTCTTT. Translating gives CASLLNRETEAFF.

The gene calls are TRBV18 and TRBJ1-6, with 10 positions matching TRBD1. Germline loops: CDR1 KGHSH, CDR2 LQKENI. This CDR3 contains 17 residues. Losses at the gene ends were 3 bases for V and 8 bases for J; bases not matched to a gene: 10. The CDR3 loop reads CASSPETGGLRDSPLHF. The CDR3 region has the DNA TGTGCCAGCTCACCCGAGACAGGGGGCCTTAGGGATTCACCCCTCCACTTT.

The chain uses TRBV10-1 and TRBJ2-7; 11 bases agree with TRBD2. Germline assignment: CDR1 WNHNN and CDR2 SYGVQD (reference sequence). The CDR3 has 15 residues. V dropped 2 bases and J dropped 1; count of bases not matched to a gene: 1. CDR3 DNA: TGCGCCAGCAGTGAGGCTAGCGGGGGGTCCTACGAGCAGTACTTC. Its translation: CASSEASGGSYEQYF.

CDR3 DNA sequence: TGTGCAGCAAGTTACAGGGGCACAGATACGCAGTATTTT. Translated: CAASYRGTDTQYF. The rearrangement uses TRBV27 and TRBJ2-3; tentative D call: TRBD1 (6 bases). Germline V CDR1 and CDR2: MNHEY, SMNVEV (reference sequence). The CDR3 length is 13 residues.

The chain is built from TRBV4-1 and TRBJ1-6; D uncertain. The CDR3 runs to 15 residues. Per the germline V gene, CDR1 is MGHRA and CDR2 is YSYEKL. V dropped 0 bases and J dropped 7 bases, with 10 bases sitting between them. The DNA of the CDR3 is TGCGCCAGCAGCCAAGATGGCCCCATCAATTCACCCCTCCACTTT. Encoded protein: CASSQDGPINSPLHF.

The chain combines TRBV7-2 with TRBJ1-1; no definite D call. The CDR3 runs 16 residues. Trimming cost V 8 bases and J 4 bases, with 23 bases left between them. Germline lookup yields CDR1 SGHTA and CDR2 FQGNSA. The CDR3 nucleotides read TGTGCCAGCGATATTTGGGAGCACTCGGGCGGCACTGAAGCTTTCTTT. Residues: CASDIWEHSGGTEAFF.

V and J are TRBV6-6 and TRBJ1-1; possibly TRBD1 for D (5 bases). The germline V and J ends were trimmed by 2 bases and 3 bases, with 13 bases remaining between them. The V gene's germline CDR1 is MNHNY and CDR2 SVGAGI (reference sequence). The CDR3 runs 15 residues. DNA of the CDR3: TGTGCCAGCAGTTACCCAGAGGAGGGACACACTGAAGCTTTCTTT. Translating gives CASSYPEEGHTEAFF.

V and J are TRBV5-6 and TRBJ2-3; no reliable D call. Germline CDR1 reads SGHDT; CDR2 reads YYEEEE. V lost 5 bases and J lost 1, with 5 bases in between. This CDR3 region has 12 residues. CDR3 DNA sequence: TGTGCCAGCAGTGAGGGCACAGATACGCAGTATTTT. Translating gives CASSEGTDTQYF.

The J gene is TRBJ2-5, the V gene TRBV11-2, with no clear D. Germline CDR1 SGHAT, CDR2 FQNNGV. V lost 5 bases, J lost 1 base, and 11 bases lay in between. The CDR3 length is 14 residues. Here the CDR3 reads CASSSRAPQETQYF. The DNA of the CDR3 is TGTGCCAGCAGCAGTCGGGCCCCCCAAGAGACCCAGTACTTC.

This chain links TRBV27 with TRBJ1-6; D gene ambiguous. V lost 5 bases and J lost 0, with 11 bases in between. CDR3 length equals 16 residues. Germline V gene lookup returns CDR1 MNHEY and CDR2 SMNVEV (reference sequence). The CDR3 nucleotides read TGTGCCAGCAGTCCCGAAGGGAGCTCCTATAATTCACCCCTCCACTTT. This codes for CASSPEGSSYNSPLHF.

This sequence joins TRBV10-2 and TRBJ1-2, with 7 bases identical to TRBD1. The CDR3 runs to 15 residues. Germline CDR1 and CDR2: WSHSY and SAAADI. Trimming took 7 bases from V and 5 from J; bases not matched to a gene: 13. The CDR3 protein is CASTSGQEGSYGYTF. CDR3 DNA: TGCGCCAGCACCTCAGGACAGGAGGGGAGTTATGGCTACACCTTC.

CDR3 in DNA: TGTGCCAGCAGTTACGGGACAGGGGGAATTGAGCAGTTCTTC. Amino acids: CASSYGTGGIEQFF. The chain links TRBV6-5 to TRBJ2-1, with 11 bases that match TRBD1. The germline V gene has CDR1 MNHEY and CDR2 SVGAGI. CDR3 size: 14 residues. The V segment lost 2 bases and the J segment 9 bases; nucleotides outside the gene matches: 3.

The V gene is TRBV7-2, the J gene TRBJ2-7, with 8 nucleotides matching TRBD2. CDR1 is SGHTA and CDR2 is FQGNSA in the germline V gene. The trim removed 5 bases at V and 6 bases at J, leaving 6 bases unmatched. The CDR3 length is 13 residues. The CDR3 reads CASSQSGSGEQYF. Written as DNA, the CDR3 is TGTGCCAGCAGCCAGAGCGGGAGTGGCGAGCAGTACTTC.

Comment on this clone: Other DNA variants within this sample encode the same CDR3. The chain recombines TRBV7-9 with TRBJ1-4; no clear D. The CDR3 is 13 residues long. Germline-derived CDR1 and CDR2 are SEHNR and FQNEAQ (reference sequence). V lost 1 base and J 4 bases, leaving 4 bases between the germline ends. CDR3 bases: TGTGCCAGCAGCTTAGTCGGTAATGAAAAACTGTTTTTT. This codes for CASSLVGNEKLFF.

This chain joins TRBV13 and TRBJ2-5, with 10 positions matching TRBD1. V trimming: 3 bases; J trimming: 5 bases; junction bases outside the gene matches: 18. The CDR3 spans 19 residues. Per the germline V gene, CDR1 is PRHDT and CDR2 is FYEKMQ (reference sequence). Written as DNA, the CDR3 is TGTGCCAGCAGCTTGTTCTCCCCGCTGGAGACAGGGGGCGTGGAGACCCAGTACTTC. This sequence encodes CASSLFSPLETGGVETQYF.

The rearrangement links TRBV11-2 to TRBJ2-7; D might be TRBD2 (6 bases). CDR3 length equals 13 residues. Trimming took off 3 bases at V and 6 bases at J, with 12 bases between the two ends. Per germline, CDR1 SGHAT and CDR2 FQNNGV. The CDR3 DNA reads TGTGCCAGCAGCTTGGGGGGAGGTCCCGAGCAGTACTTC. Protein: CASSLGGGPEQYF.